This T cell receptor beta chain was captured by sequencing in a study of blood T cells in healthy people across ages. Whole-study findings and limits: Unsorted PBMCs prevented conclusive naive versus antigen-experienced comparison. Older age coincided with a roughly linear decline in TCR beta diversity per million T cells.

A second PCR of 7 to 11 cycles used a sample-barcoded 5' primer and a J-beta primer mix. TCRdb re-called the 5' RACE reads through MiXCR, storing one row per CDR3 protein. The sample consists of about 630,000 distinct CDR3 sequences, about 21% of them appearing once. The authors drew around 11 milliliters of peripheral blood from each donor. Trimming stripped 5 bases from V and 4 bases from J, with 17 bases between. Germline CDR1 reads SEHNR; CDR2 reads FQNEAQ (reference sequence). The CDR3 length is 15 residues. This clonotype was counted a few times. Its cognate antigen is unknown. The J gene is TRBJ1-1, the V gene TRBV7-9; D gene unclear. The material sequenced was blood. The receptor comes from a man in his sixties or seventies in good health. CDR3 nucleotides: TGTGCCAGCAGCGCAGAGGTTATTCGGAGCACTGAAGCTTTCTTT. Its protein product is CASSAEVIRSTEAFF.